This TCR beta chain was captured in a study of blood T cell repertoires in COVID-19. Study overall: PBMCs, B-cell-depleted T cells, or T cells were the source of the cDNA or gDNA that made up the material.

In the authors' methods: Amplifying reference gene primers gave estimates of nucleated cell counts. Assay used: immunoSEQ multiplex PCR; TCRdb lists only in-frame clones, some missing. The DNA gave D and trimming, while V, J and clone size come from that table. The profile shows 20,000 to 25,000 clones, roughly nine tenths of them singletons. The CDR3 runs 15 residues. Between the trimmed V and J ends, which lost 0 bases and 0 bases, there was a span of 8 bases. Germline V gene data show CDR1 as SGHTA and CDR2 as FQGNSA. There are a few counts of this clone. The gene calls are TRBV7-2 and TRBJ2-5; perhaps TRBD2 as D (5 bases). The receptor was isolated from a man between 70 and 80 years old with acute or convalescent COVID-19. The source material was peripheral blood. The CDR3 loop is CASSLAGANQETQYF. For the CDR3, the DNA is TGTGCCAGCAGCTTAGCGGGAGCTAACCAAGAGACCCAGTACTTC.